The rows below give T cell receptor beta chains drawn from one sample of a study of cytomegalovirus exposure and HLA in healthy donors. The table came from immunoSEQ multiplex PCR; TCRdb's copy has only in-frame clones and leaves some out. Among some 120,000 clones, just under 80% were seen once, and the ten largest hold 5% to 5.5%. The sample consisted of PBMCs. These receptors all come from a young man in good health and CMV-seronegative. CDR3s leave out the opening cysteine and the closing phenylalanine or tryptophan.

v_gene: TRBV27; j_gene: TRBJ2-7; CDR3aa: ASSLRTGAYEQY
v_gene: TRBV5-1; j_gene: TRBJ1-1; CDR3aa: ASSSQGPNTEAF
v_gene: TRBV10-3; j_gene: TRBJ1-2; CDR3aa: AISESTGAGVRGYT
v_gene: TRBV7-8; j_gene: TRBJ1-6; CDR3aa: ASSLSGTGDSPLH
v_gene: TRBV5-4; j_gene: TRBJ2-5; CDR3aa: ASSSVSGLGQETQY
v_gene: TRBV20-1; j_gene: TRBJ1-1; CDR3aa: SAGTATEAF
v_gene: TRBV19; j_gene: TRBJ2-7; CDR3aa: ASSAFGHSYEQY
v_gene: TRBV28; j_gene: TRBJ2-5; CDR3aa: ASSLPGGEETQY
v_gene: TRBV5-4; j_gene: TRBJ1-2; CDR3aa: ASSLDPEVGYT
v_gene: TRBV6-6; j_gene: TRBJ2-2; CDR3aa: ASRVAGGPPTGELF
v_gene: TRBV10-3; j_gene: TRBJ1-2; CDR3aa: AISGDREGGYT
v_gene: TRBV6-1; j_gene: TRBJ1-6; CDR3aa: ASSEAAGLGSPLH
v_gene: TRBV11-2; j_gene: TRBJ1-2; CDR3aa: ASSQSQGATAYGYT
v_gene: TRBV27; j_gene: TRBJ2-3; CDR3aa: ASSVSRSASTDTQY
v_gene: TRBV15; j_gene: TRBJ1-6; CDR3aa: ATSGPREGMSYNSPLH
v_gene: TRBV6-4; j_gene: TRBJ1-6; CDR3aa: ASSGTADNSPLH
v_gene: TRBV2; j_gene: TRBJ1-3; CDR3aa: ASSGSGGYTIY
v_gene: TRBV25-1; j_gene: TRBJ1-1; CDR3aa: ASSVGPTYSEAF
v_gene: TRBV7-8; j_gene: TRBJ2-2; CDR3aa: ASSGDSGELF
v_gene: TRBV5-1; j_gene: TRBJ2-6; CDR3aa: ASSLAGHPGANVLT
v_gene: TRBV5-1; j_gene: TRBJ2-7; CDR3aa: ASSLELAGVLSSYEQY
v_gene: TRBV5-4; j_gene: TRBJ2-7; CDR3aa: ASSSKTGDYEQY
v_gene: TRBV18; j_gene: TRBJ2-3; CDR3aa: ASSPQKRSPDTQY
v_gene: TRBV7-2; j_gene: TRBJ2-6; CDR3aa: ASSSTTAFSGANVLT
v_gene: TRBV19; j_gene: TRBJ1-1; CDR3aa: ASRMGQGRWNTEAF
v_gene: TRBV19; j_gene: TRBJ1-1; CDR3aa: ASSIQGNTEAF
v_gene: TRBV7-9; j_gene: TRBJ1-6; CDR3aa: ASSPWTGTNSPLH
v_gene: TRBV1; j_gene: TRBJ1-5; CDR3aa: TSSQDRQDDSNQPQH
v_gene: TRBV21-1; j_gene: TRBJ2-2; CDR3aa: ASSKAGQGRTGELF
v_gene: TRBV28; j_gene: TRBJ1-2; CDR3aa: ASSLGQGYGYT
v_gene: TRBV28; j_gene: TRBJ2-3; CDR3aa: ASSSPTSGNTQY
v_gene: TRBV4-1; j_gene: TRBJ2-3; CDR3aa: ASSPRERGTDTQY
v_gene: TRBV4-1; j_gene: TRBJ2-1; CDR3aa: ASSPPHGRINEQF
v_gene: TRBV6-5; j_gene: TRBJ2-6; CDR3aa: ASSYGTGVGANVLT
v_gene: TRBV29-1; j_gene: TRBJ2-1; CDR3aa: SVKQGTTSYNEQF
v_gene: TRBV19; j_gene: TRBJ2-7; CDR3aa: ASSQTSGGSKTYEQY
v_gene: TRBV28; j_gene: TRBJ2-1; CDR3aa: ASSLASIGPGEQF
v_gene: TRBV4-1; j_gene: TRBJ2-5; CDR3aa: ASSNPSGANLKETQY
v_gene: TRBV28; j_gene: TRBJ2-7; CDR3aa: ASSLGSLVYEQY
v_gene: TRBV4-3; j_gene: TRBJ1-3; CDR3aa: ASSQDAGSGNTIY
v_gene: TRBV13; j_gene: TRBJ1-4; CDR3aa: ASSSPRGEKLF
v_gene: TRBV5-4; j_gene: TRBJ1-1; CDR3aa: ASSYGTPGLNTEAF
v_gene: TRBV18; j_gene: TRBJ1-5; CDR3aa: ASSQQGVGSNQPQH
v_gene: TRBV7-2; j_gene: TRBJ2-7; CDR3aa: ASSLQGPLLSYEQY
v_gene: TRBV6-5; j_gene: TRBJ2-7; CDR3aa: ASSYQGVNEQY